These 8 T cell receptor beta chains were all obtained from the same sample, sequenced in a study of PD-L1 blockade in urothelial cancer. The assay was immunoSEQ multiplex PCR, and TCRdb's table has in-frame clones only and misses some. The sample contains under 150,000 clones, around 88% of which appear only once. Regarding time point: peripheral blood 6 weeks after treatment start. Here the sequenced sample was PBMCs, taken around atezolizumab (anti-PD-L1) treatment. These TCRs come from a man aged 55 to 70 with urothelial cancer.

The chain couples TRBV19 to TRBJ1-2; TRBD1 matches at 9 bases. V dropped 4 bases and J dropped 8; count of bases not matched to a gene: 8. The germline gives CDR1 LNHDA, CDR2 SQIVND (reference sequence). This CDR3 region has 14 residues. The DNA for the CDR3 is TGTGCCAGTAGTACCCAAACAGGGGGCCACGGCTACACCTTC. This gives the protein CASSTQTGGHGYTF.

The chain carries TRBV19 and TRBJ2-6, with no clear D. The CDR3 is 16 residues long. The V gene lost 5 bases and the J gene lost 2 bases, with 13 bases spanning the gap. The germline gives CDR1 LNHDA, CDR2 SQIVND (reference sequence). The CDR3 DNA is TGTGCCAGTAGTCAAATCGGAGAAACTGGGGCCAACGTCCTGACTTTC. Its protein is CASSQIGETGANVLTF. Using reference TRBV19 and TRBJ2-6 for the parts outside the CDR3, the full variable domain is DGGITQSPKYLFRKEGQNVTLSCEQNLNHDAMYWYRQDPGQGLRLIYYSQIVNDFQKGDIAEGYSVSREKKESFPLTVTSAQKNPTAFYLCASSQIGETGANVLTFGAGSRLTVL.

This clone was counted only a few times. The genes are TRBV4-2 and TRBJ1-3; D perhaps matches TRBD1 (6 bases). There are 16 residues in the CDR3. V dropped 2 bases and J dropped 2 bases, with 13 bases sitting between them. Germline-derived CDR1 and CDR2 are LGHNA and YNFKEQ. CDR3 sequence reads: CASSQNARDTGNTIYF. Here the CDR3 DNA reads TGTGCCAGCAGCCAAAATGCTCGGGACACTGGAAACACCATATATTTT.

This clone occurred once. The rearrangement links TRBV11-2 to TRBJ2-7; unclear D gene. The CDR3 runs to 14 residues. V dropped 1 base and J dropped 5 bases, with 12 bases sitting between them. Germline CDR1 SGHAT, CDR2 FQNNGV. In DNA, the CDR3 is TGTGCCAGCAGCTTAGGCGGCACCGCGCACGAGCAGTACTTC. Protein sequence: CASSLGGTAHEQYF.

The CDR3 protein is CASSLAGQGEKLFF. The CDR3 DNA reads TGTGCCAGCAGCTTAGCGGGACAGGGGGAAAAACTGTTTTTT. The chain uses TRBV7-6 and TRBJ1-4; 10 bases fit TRBD1. This CDR3 is built from 14 residues. The V gene's germline CDR1 is SGHVS and CDR2 FNYEAQ. The V segment lost 0 bases and the J segment 8 bases; nucleotides outside the gene matches: 0.

The J gene is TRBJ2-7, the V gene TRBV27, with a tentative D call TRBD1 (6 bases). The CDR3 is made up of 12 amino acids. V lost 5 bases to trimming and J lost 6 bases, with 11 bases between them. The germline CDR1 and CDR2 sequences are MNHEY and SMNVEV (reference sequence). CDR3 DNA sequence: TGTGCCAGCAGTCAAATAGGGGGCGAGCAGTACTTC. This codes for CASSQIGGEQYF.

This clone was counted a single time. The rearrangement links TRBV19 to TRBJ2-3; D possibly corresponds to TRBD1 (7 bases). The V end was cut by 5 bases, the J end by 4 bases, with 16 bases between. CDR1 and CDR2 from the germline V gene are LNHDA and SQIVND (reference sequence). The CDR3 runs to 15 residues. Here the CDR3 DNA reads TGTGCCAGTAGTCCCGGGGGACAGAGCGCAGATACGCAGTATTTT. Protein product: CASSPGGQSADTQYF.

This clone was seen only a few times. The rearrangement joins TRBV25-1 to TRBJ2-2, with 14 bases identical to TRBD2. This CDR3 region has 18 residues. With V trimmed by 8 bases and J by 1 base, 9 bases remained unmatched. Per germline, CDR1 MGHDK and CDR2 SYGVNS. As DNA, the CDR3 is TGTGCCAGCGAACCGGGACTAGCGGGGGAGAGGAACACCGGGGAGCTGTTTTTT. It specifies CASEPGLAGERNTGELFF.